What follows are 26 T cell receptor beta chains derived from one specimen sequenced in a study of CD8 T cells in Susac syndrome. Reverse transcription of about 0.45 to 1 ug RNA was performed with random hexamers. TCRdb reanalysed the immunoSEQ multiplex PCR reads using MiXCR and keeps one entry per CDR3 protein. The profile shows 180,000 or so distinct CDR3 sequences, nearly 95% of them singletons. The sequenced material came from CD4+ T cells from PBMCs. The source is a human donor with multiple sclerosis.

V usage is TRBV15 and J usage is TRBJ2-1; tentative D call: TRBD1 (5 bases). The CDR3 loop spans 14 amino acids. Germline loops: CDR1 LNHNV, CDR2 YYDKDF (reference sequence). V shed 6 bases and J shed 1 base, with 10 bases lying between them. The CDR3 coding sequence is TGTGCCACCAGTGGGGCGGCTTCCTACAATGAGCAGTTCTTC. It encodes CATSGAASYNEQFF. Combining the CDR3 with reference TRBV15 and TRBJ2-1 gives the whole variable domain DAMVIQNPRYQVTQFGKPVTLSCSQTLNHNVMYWYQQKSSQAPKLLFHYYDKDFNNEADTPDNFQSRRPNTSFCFLDIRSPGLGDTAMYLCATSGAASYNEQFFGPGTRLTVL.

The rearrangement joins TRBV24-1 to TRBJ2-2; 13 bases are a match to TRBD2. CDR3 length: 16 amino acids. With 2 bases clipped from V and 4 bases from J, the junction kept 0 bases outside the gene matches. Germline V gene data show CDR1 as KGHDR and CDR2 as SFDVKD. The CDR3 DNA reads TGTGCCACCAGTGATTGGACTAGCGGGAGCACCGGGGAGCTGTTTTTT. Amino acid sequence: CATSDWTSGSTGELFF.

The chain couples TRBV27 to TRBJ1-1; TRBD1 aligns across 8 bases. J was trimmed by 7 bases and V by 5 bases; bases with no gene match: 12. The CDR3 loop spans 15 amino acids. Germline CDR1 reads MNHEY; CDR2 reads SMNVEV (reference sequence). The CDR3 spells CASSERTGRSGEAFF. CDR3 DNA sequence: TGTGCCAGCAGTGAGCGGACAGGGAGAAGTGGTGAAGCTTTCTTT.

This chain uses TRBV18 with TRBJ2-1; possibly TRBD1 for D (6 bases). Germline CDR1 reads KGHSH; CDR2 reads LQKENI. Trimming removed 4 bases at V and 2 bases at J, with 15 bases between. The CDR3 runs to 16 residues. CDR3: CASSLDRDTAYNEQFF. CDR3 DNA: TGTGCCAGCTCACTCGACCGGGACACCGCCTACAATGAGCAGTTCTTC.

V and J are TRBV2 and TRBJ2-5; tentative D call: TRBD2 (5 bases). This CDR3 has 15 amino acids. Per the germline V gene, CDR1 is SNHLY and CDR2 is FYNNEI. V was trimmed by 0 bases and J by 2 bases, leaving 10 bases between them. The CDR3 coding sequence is TGTGCCAGCAGTGAAGCGCTTCCGGGGCAAGAGACCCAGTACTTC. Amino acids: CASSEALPGQETQYF.

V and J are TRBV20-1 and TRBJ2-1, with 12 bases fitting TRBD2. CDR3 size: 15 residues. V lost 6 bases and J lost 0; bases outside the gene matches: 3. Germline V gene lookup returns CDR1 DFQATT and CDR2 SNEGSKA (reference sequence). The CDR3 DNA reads TGCAGTGCGCGGACTAGCGGGGCCTCCTACAATGAGCAGTTCTTC. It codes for CSARTSGASYNEQFF.

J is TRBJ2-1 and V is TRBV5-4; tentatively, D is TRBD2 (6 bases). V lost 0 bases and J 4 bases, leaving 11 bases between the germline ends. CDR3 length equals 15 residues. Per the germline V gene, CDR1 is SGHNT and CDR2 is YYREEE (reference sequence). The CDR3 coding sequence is TGTGCCAGCAGCTTGGGCGGAGGGCGGTACAATGAGCAGTTCTTC. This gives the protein CASSLGGGRYNEQFF.

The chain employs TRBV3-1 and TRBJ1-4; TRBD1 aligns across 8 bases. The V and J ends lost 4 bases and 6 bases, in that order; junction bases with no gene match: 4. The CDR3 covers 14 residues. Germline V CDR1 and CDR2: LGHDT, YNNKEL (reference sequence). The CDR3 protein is CASSPRQGYEKLFF. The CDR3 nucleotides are TGTGCCAGCAGCCCAAGACAGGGGTATGAAAAACTGTTTTTT.

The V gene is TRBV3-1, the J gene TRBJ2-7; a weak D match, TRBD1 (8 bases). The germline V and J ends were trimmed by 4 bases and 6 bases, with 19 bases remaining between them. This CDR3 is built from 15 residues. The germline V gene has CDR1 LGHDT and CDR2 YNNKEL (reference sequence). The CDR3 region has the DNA TGTGCCAGCAGCCCGTATGACAGGGGAGGGTTCGAGCAGTACTTC. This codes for CASSPYDRGGFEQYF.

Here the CDR3 DNA reads TGTGCCAGCACCCGGACAGCCTACGACGTGGAGCAGTACTTC. It encodes CASTRTAYDVEQYF. The chain recombines TRBV21-1 with TRBJ2-7; the table's D call of TRBD1 was not tested on the DNA. TRBV21-1 is listed as a pseudogene. This CDR3 has 14 residues.

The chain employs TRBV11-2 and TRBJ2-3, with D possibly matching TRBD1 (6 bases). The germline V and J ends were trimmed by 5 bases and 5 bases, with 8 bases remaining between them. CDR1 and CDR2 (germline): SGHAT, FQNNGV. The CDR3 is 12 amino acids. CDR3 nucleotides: TGTGCCAGCAGCGTACAGGGAGATACGCAGTATTTT. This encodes CASSVQGDTQYF.

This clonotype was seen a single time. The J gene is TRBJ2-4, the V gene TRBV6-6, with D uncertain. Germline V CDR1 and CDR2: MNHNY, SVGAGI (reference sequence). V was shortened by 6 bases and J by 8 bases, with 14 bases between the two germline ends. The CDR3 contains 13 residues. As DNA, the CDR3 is TGTGCCAGCAGGGCGGAAGCTAGATACATTCAGTACTTC. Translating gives CASRAEARYIQYF.

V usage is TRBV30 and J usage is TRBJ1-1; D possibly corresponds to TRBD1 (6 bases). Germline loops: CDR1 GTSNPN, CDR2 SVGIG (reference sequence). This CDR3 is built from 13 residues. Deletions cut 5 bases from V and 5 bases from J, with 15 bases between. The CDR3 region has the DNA TGTGCCTGGGAGCTACAGGGAGGAACTGAAGCTTTCTTT. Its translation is CAWELQGGTEAFF.

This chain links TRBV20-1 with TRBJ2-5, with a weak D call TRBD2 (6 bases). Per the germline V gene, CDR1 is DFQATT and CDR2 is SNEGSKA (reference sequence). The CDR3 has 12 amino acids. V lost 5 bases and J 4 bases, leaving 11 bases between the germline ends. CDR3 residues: CSARLVAETQYF. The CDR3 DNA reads TGCAGTGCTCGACTAGTAGCAGAGACCCAGTACTTC.

The CDR3 sequence is CASSGRQGMEKLFF. In nucleotides, the CDR3 is TGTGCCAGCAGCGGGAGGCAGGGTATGGAAAAACTGTTTTTT. The gene calls are TRBV9 and TRBJ1-4; TRBD1 is a possible D gene (5 bases). Germline CDR1 SGDLS, CDR2 YYNGEE. The CDR3 totals 14 residues. V lost 3 bases and J lost 8, with 14 bases in between.

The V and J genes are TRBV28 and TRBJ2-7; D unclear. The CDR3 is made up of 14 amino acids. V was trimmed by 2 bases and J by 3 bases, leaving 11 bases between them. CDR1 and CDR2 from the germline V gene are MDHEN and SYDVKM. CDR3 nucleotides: TGTGCCAGCAGTTTAGGGCAGAGAGACTACGAGCAGTACTTC. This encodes CASSLGQRDYEQYF.

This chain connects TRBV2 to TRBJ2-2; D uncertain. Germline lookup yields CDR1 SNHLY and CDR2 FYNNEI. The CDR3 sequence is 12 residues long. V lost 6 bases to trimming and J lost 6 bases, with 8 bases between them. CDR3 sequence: CASRPDAGELFF. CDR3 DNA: TGTGCCAGCAGACCCGACGCCGGGGAGCTGTTTTTT.

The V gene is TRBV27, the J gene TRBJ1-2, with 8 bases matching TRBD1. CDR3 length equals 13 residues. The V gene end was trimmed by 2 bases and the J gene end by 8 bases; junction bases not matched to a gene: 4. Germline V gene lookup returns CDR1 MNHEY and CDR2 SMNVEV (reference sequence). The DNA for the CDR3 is TGTGCCAGCAGTTTACAGGGGGCTCGGGGCTACACCTTC. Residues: CASSLQGARGYTF.

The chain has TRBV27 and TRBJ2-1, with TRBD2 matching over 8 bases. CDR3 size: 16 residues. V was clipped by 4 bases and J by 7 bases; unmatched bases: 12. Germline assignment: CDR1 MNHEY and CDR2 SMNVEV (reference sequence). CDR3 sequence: CASSSWGGGGGNEQFF. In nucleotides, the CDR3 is TGTGCCAGCAGTTCATGGGGCGGGGGCGGGGGGAATGAGCAGTTCTTC.

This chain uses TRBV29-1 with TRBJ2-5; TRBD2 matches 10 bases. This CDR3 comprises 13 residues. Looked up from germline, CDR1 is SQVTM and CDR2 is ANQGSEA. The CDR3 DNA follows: TGCGCGGGGAGCGGGGGGGGTCAAGAGACCCAGTACTTC. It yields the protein CAGSGGGQETQYF. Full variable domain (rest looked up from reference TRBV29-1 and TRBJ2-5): SAVISQKPSRDICQRGTSLTIQCQVDSQVTMMFWYRQQPGQSLTLIATANQGSEATYESGFVIDKFPISRPNLTFSTLTVSNMSPEDSSIYLCAGSGGGQETQYFGPGTRLLVL.

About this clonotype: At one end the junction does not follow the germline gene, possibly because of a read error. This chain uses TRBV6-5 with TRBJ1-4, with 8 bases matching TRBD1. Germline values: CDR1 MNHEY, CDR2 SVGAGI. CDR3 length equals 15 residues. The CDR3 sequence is CASSYSGQGDEKLFF. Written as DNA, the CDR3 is TGTGCCAGCAGCTACTCTGGACAGGGCGATGAAAAACTGTTTTTT.

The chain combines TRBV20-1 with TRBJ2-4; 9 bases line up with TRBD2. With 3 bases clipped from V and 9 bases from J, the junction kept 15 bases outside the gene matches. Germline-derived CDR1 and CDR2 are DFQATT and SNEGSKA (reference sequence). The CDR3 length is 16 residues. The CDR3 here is CSASRGRPRGGLIQYF. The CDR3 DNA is TGCAGTGCTAGTCGGGGCCGGCCGCGGGGGGGCCTCATTCAGTACTTC.

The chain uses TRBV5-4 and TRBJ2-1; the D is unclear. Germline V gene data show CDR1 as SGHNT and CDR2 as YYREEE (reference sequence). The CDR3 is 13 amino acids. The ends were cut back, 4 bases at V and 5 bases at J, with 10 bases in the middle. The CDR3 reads CASSESTNNEQFF. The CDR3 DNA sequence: TGTGCCAGCAGCGAAAGTACTAACAATGAGCAGTTCTTC.

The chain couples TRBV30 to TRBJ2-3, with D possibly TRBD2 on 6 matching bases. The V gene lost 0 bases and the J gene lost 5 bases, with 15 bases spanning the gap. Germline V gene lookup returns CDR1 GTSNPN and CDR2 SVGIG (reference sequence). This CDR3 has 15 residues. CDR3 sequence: CAWSVGGAGGDTQYF. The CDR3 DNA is TGTGCCTGGAGTGTCGGAGGGGCCGGGGGAGATACGCAGTATTTT.

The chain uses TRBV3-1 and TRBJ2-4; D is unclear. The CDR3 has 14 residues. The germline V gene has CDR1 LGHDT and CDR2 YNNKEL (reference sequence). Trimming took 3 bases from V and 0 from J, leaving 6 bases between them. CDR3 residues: CASSHVIAKNIQYF. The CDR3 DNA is TGTGCCAGCAGCCACGTGATAGCCAAAAACATTCAGTACTTC.

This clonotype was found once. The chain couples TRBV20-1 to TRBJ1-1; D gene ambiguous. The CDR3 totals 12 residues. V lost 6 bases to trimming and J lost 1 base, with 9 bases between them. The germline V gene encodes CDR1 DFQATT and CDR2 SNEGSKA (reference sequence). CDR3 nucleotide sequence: TGCAGTGCAGAGGGCGGGAACACTGAAGCTTTCTTT. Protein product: CSAEGGNTEAFF.